This TCR beta chain was sequenced in a study of cytomegalovirus exposure and HLA in healthy donors. The CDR3 covers 14 residues. Germline V gene sequence: CDR1 LNHNV, CDR2 YYDKDF (reference sequence). V was cut by 5 bases and J by 2 bases, with 12 bases left in between. Study results and caveats: A later analysis linked a missense DCLRE1C variant to TCR beta V- and J-gene trimming. Later work found that TCR association rates differed between HLA loci; DRB1 had the most and HLA-C the fewest.

The PCR had 60 Vbeta and 13 Jbeta primers. As handled by the study authors: In a later analysis, of tens of millions of unique beta chains, about 10 million appeared in at least two donors. Sequenced by immunoSEQ multiplex PCR; TCRdb stores in-frame clones only, minus some. The DNA was the basis for D and trimming; V, J and clone size are from that table. The data show around 70,000 clones, 78% seen once. As regards this clone: The antigen is not known.

The sample taken for sequencing was PBMCs. This sequence joins TRBV15 and TRBJ1-2; weak D call: TRBD1 (6 bases). The sequence was obtained from a girl aged 5-17 years in good health and CMV-seropositive. For the CDR3, the DNA is TGTGCCACCAGCCGCCGGGGGGCCAACTATGGCTACACCTTC. Encoded protein: CATSRRGANYGYTF. Drawing the rest from reference TRBV15 and TRBJ1-2, the complete variable domain is DAMVIQNPRYQVTQFGKPVTLSCSQTLNHNVMYWYQQKSSQAPKLLFHYYDKDFNNEADTPDNFQSRRPNTSFCFLDIRSPGLGDTAMYLCATSRRGANYGYTFGSGTRLTVV.